The clone carrying this TCR beta chain was detected a few times. What it recognizes is unknown. The sample comes from a study of blood T cells in healthy people across ages. Primed by a sample-barcoded 5' primer and a J-beta primer mix, a second PCR proceeded for roughly 6 to 12 cycles. TCRdb analysed the 5' RACE reads with MiXCR anew, one entry per CDR3 protein. Of about 1.6 million distinct CDR3 sequences listed, roughly a third are singletons. In germline, CDR1 is MNHEY, CDR2 SVGEGT. The CDR3 is 15 residues long. V was pared by 2 bases and J by 5 bases, with 15 bases between. Broader study findings: Researchers said unsorted PBMCs prevented a conclusive naive versus antigen-experienced comparison.

Every sample had a minimum of 6 million PBMCs isolated. Per sample, at least 5.5 micrograms of total RNA were extracted. This sequence originates from a woman in her thirties in good health. The sample was blood. The chain recombines TRBV6-2 or TRBV6-3 with TRBJ2-5; tentatively, D is TRBD2 (6 bases). The chain's CDR3 is CASSYVQSRGETQYF. CDR3 in DNA: TGTGCCAGCAGTTACGTACAGTCCCGGGGGGAGACCCAGTACTTC.